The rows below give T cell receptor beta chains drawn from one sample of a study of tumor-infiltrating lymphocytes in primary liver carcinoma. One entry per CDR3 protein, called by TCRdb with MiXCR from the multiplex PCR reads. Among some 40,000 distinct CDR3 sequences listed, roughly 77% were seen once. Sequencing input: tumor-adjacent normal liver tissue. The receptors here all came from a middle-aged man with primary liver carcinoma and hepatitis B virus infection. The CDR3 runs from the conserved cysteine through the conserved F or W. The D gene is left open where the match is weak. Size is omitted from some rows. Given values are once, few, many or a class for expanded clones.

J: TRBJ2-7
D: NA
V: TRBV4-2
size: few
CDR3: CASSLAYEQYF
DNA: TGTGCCAGCAGCCTAGCCTACGAACAGTACTTC

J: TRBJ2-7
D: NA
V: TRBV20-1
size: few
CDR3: CSARWQGSGLTYEQCF
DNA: TGCAGTGCTAGGTGGCAGGGCAGCGGACTTACTTACGAGCAGTGCTTC

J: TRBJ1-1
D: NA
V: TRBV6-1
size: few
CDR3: CANSEGEGQVVNTEAFF
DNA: TGTGCCAACAGTGAAGGTGAAGGGCAGGTGGTTAACACTGAAGCTTTCTTT

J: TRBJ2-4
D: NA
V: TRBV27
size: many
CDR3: CASSPGRPVQNIQYF
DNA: TGTGCCAGCAGTCCGGGACGGCCTGTCCAAAACATTCAGTACTTC

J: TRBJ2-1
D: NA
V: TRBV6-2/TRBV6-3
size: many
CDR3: CASSPEIPGNEQFF
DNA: TGTGCCAGCAGCCCCGAGATACCCGGCAATGAGCAGTTCTTC

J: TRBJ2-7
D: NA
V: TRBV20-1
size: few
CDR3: CSARPDSGQLYSYEQYF
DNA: TGCAGTGCTAGGCCCGATAGCGGCCAACTATACTCCTACGAGCAGTACTTC

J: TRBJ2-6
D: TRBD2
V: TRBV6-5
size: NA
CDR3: CASCSSGTSGYSGANVLTF
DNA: TGTGCCAGCTGTTCATCTGGGACTAGCGGGTATTCTGGGGCCAACGTCCTGACTTTC

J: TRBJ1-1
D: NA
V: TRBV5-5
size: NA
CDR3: CASSHEGERYTETFF
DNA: TGTGCAAGCAGCCATGAGGGTGAGCGATACACTGAAACTTTCTTT

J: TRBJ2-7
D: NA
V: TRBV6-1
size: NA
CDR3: CAADGRPYEQYF
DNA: TGTGCCGCTGATGGACGTCCCTACGAGCAGTACTTC

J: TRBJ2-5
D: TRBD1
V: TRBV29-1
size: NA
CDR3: CSVEPDRGRQETQNF
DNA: TGCAGCGTTGAGCCTGACAGGGGGCGGCAGGAGACCCAGAACTTC

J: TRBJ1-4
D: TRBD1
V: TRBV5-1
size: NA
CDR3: CASREGDREELLF
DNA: TGCGCCAGCCGGGAAGGGGACAGGGAAGAACTGCTTTTT

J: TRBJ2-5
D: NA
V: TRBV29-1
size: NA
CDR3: CSVEELGWAQETQYF
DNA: TGTAGCGTTGAGGAGCTGGGCTGGGCTCAAGAGACCCAGTACTTC

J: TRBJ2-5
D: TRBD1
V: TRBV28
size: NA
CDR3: CASMPDRVVETQYF
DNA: TGTGCCAGTATGCCGGACAGGGTGGTAGAGACCCAGTACTTC

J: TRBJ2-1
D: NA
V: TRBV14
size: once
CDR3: CDTERKSSYNKQFF
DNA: TGTGACACTGAGCGGAAGAGCTCCTACAATAAGCAGTTCTTC

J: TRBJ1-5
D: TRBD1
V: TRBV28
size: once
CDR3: CTSCLTGGTQPQHF
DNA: TGTACCAGCTGCTTGACAGGGGGAACGCAGCCCCAGCATTTT

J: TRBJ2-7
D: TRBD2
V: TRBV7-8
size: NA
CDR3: CISSCTSAYEQYF
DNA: TGTATCAGCAGCTGTACTAGCGCCTACGAGCAGTACTTC

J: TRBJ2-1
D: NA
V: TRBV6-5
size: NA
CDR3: CASSYSEGGSDEQFF
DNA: TGTGCCAGCAGTTACTCTGAGGGAGGATCTGATGAGCAATTCTTC

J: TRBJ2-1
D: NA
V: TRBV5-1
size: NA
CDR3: CANSLTGGSRYNEQFF
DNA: TGCGCCAACAGCTTGACAGGTGGGAGTAGATACAATGAGCAGTTCTTC

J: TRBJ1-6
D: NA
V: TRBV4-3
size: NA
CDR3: CASREDLQGQGSSYNSPLHF
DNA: TGCGCCAGCCGCGAAGACCTCCAAGGGCAGGGGTCGTCCTATAATTCACCCCTCCACTTT

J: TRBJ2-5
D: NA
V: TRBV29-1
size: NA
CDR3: CSGRQIRQETQHF
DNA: TGCAGCGGGAGACAGATCCGGCAAGAGACCCAACACTTC

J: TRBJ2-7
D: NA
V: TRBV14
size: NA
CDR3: CGSSPNEAYEQYF
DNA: TGTGGCAGCAGCCCCAATGAGGCCTACGAGCAGTACTTC

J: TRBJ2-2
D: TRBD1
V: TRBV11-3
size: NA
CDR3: CASTLATGCTGVLFF
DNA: TGTGCGAGCACCTTAGCGACAGGGTGCACCGGGGTGCTGTTTTTT

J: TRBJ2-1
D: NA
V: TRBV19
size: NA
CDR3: CASSSGIVATHEQFF
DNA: TGTGCCAGTAGTTCCGGGATAGTGGCTACTCATGAGCAGTTCTTC

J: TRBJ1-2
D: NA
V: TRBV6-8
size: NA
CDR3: CAIPKSCGTPTYGYTF
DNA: TGTGCCATCCCAAAGTCCTGCGGGACCCCTACCTATGGCTACACCTTC

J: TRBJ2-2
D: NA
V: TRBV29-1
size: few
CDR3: CSVLGPGPTGEPFF
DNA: TGCAGCGTCCTCGGTCCTGGACCCACCGGGGAGCCGTTTTTT

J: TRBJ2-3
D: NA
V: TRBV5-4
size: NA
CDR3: CVSSQIERTDF
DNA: TGTGTCAGCAGCCAGATCGAAAGGACAGATTTT

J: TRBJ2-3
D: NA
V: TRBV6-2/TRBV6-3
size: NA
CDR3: CASSYSLRNTQYF
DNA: TGTGCCAGCAGTTACAGCCTACGGAATACGCAGTATTTT

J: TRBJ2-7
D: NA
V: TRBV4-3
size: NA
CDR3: CASNQDREAGDEQYF
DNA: TGCGCCAGCAACCAAGATAGGGAGGCAGGAGACGAGCAGTACTTC

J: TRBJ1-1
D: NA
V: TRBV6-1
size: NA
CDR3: CASSQSRNTDAFF
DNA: TGTGCCAGCAGTCAGAGTCGGAACACTGATGCTTTCTTT

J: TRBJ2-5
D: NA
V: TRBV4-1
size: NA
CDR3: CASSQDWGTHRETQYF
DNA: TGCGCCAGCAGCCAAGATTGGGGAACTCACCGAGAGACACAGTACTTC

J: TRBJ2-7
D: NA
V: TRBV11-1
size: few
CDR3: CASSLGPAGESSYEQYF
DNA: TGTGCCAGCAGCTTAGGGCCGGCGGGTGAAAGCTCCTACGAGCAGTACTTC

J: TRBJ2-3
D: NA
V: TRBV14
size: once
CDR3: CASSRGNTDTQYF
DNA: TGTGCCAGCAGTCGAGGAAATACAGATACGCAGTATTTT

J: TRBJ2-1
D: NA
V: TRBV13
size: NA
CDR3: CASRKQGGYDEQFF
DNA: TGTGCCAGCCGCAAACAGGGAGGGTACGATGAGCAGTTCTTC

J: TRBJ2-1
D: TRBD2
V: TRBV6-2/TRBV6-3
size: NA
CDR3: CASRISGRTGQFF
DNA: TGTGCCAGCAGGATTAGCGGGAGAACTGGGCAGTTCTTC

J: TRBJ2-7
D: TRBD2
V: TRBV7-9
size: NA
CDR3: CASSFHKLAGKKIVCGEQYF
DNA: TGTGCCAGCAGCTTTCATAAACTAGCGGGGAAGAAAATTGTCTGTGGCGAGCAGTACTTC

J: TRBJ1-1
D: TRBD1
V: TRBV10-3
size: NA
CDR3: CAIRERSQGLDTEAFF
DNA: TGTGCCATCAGGGAGAGGTCACAGGGGTTGGACACTGAAGCTTTCTTT

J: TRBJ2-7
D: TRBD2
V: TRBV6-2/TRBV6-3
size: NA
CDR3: CASTQQGLAIYEQYF
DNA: TGTGCCAGCACTCAACAGGGACTAGCGATCTACGAACAGTACTTC

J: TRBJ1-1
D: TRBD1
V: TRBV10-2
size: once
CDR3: CASRGQQLDTGAFF
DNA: TGCGCCAGCAGGGGACAGCAGTTGGACACTGGAGCTTTCTTT

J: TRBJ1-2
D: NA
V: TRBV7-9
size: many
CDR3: CASSTSGGGLGYTF
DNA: TGTGCCAGCAGCACATCTGGGGGAGGGCTAGGCTACACCTTC

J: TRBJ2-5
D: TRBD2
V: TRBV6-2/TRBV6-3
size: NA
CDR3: CASSPRLAGGETQYF
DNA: TGTGCCAGTAGCCCCCGGTTAGCGGGCGGAGAGACCCAGTACTTC

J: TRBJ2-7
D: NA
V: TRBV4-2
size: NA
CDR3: CGSSQVGGWNEQYF
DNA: TGTGGCAGCAGCCAAGTCGGGGGCTGGAATGAGCAGTACTTC

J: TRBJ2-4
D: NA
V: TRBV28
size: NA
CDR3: CASSPPGLARHIQYF
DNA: TGTGCCAGTAGCCCTCCCGGGTTGGCCAGACACATACAGTACTTC

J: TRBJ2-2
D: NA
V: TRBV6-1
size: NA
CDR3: CASSIEVGAPGVLFF
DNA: TGTGCCAGCAGCATTGAGGTTGGGGCCCCCGGGGTCCTGTTTTTT

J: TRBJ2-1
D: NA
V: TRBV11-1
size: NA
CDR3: CASSLSVIYNEQFF
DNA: TGTGCCAGCAGCCTAAGCGTAATATACAATGAGCAGTTCTTC

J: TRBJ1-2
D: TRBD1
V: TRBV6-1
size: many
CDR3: CASSEAGRGRNYGYTF
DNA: TGTGCCAGCAGTGAAGCGGGCAGGGGGAGGAACTATGGCTACACCTTC